The T cell receptor beta chain under discussion was sequenced for a study of regulatory T cells in long-lasting Graves disease. Study outcomes and limitations: Comparison showed that persistent patients shared more public clonotypes (fewer than 3,000) than new patients (966).

Indicated time point: newly diagnosed GD, antithyroid drugs for less than 3 months. The TCR library was made from RNA that had been extracted from PBMCs in TRIzol. For this clonotype: Its antigen is unknown.

Arm-PCR of CDR3 regions and iRepertoire HTBI primers were the basis on which TCR beta libraries were built. In TCRdb, the multiplex PCR reads were re-called with MiXCR into one record per CDR3 protein. Among hundreds of thousands of distinct CDR3 sequences listed, over 15% were seen once. Germline V gives CDR1 SGHRS, CDR2 YFSETQ. This CDR3 contains 14 residues. V dropped 7 bases and J dropped 4; count of bases not matched to a gene: 5. These data were also filed under a second study, of T cells in Graves' hyperthyroidism and ophthalmopathy.

The rearrangement links TRBV5-1 to TRBJ2-3, with TRBD1 identical over 11 bases. The starting material was peripheral blood mononuclear cells (PBMCs), obtained at new diagnosis, from a patient treated with antithyroid drugs. This clonotype was obtained from a man in his forties with Graves disease. As DNA, the CDR3 is TGCGCCAGCGGCGGACAGGGGGCTTCAGATACGCAGTATTTT. As protein: CASGGQGASDTQYF. Based on the CDR3 plus reference TRBV5-1 and TRBJ2-3, the full variable domain is KAGVTQTPRYLIKTRGQQVTLSCSPISGHRSVSWYQQTPGQGLQFLFEYFSETQRNKGNFPGRFSGRQFSNSRSEMNVSTLELGDSALYLCASGGQGASDTQYFGPGTRLTVL.